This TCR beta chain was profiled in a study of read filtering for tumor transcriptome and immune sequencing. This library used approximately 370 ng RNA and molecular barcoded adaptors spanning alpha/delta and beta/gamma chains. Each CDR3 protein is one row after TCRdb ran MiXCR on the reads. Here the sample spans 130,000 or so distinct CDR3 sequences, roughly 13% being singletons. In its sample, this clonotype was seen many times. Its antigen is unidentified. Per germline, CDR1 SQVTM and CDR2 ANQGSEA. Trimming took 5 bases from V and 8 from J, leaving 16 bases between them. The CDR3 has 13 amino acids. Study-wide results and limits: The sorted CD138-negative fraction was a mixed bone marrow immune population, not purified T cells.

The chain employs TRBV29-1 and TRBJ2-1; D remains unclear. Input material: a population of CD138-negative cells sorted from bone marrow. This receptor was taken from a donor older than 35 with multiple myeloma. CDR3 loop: CSVSINRPDEQFF. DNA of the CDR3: TGCAGCGTTTCAATCAACCGCCCCGATGAGCAGTTCTTC.